Detailed here is one T cell receptor beta chain. Its antigen remains unknown. Profiled with immunoSEQ multiplex PCR; TCRdb holds only in-frame clones, not every one. The sample yields roughly 35,000 clones, over 90% seen once. This sample is part of a study of T cells in tuberculosis. Overall study context: This South African cohort compared adolescents with or without latent tuberculosis against adults with active tuberculosis.

The CDR3 is made up of 17 amino acids. Study-level findings and limits: Active tuberculosis TCR-alpha repertoires lay closer to GMM-specific TCRs than IGRA-negative controls, suggesting clonal expansion.

Sequenced: PBMCs. The chain joins TRBV21-1 to TRBJ2-1; TRBD1 is taken as the D call from the table, unchecked against the DNA. TRBV21-1 represents a pseudogene. The source is a donor aged 5 to 30 with latent tuberculosis or without tuberculosis infection. The DNA of the CDR3 is TGTGCCAGCAGCAACGGACAGGGGAATCACTCCTACAATGAGCAGTTCTTC. Protein product: CASSNGQGNHSYNEQFF.